Following are 18 T cell receptor beta chains from one sample sequenced in a study of blood T cell repertoires in COVID-19. TCRdb's table, derived via immunoSEQ multiplex PCR, lists solely in-frame clones and lacks some. The sample has under 450,000 clones, 88% seen once. The sequenced sample was peripheral blood. The receptors were gathered from a woman in her forties or fifties with COVID-19, enrolled during active disease.

This chain uses TRBV9 with TRBJ2-7, with D maybe TRBD2 (6 bases). This CDR3 has 14 amino acids. Germline loops: CDR1 SGDLS, CDR2 YYNGEE. Trimming cost V 0 bases and J 3 bases, with 10 bases left between them. CDR3 amino acids: CASSVGPGGYEQYF. For the CDR3, the DNA is TGTGCCAGCAGCGTAGGTCCCGGGGGCTACGAGCAGTACTTC.

The chain links TRBV6-2 or TRBV6-3 to TRBJ1-2; 8 bases fit TRBD1. Germline V lookup: CDR1 MNHEY, CDR2 SVGEGT. The CDR3 contains 11 residues. The V segment lost 5 bases and the J segment 8 bases; nucleotides outside the gene matches: 1. In nucleotides, the CDR3 is TGTGCCAGCAGTCAGGGGGCCGGCTACACCTTC. Its translation is CASSQGAGYTF.

The chain combines TRBV30 with TRBJ2-1, with 7 bases aligning to TRBD2. V shed 3 bases, J shed 9 bases, and the junction held 8 bases outside the gene matches. Germline V gene lookup returns CDR1 GTSNPN and CDR2 SVGIG (reference sequence). The CDR3 spans 13 residues. The CDR3 DNA sequence: TGTGCCTGGAGCCCGGGACTAATCGGTGAGCAGTTCTTC. Amino acids: CAWSPGLIGEQFF.

The CDR3 nucleotides read TGCGCCAGCAGCCAGCCAAGACAGGTGGGGAATGAAAAACTGTTTTTT. As protein: CASSQPRQVGNEKLFF. The chain joins TRBV4-1 to TRBJ1-4, with D tentatively TRBD1 (6 bases). There are 16 residues in the CDR3. Per germline, CDR1 MGHRA and CDR2 YSYEKL. V dropped 3 bases and J dropped 5 bases, with 16 bases sitting between them.

The chain uses TRBV19 and TRBJ2-1; 7 nucleotides match TRBD1. The V and J ends lost 3 bases and 2 bases, in that order; junction bases with no gene match: 1. This CDR3 contains 14 residues. Germline V gene data show CDR1 as LNHDA and CDR2 as SQIVND (reference sequence). CDR3 in amino acids: CASSIGQAYNEQFF. The CDR3 DNA follows: TGTGCCAGTAGTATTGGACAGGCCTACAATGAGCAGTTCTTC.

The V gene is TRBV3-1 (or the pseudogene TRBV3-2), the J gene TRBJ2-1; no clear D. Trimming pared 5 bases from V and 8 bases from J, leaving 4 bases between. The germline gives CDR1 LGHDT, CDR2 YNNKEL (reference sequence). The CDR3 sequence is 10 residues long. CDR3 nucleotides: TGTGCCAGCAGCGGAGATGAGCAGTTCTTC. It encodes CASSGDEQFF.

This chain uses TRBV5-1 with TRBJ2-7; 7 bases map to TRBD2. The V and J ends lost 5 bases and 3 bases, in that order; junction bases with no gene match: 5. Germline-derived CDR1 and CDR2 are SGHRS and YFSETQ. The CDR3 covers 13 residues. CDR3 nucleotides: TGCGCCAGCAGGTTACCGGGGGGCTACGAGCAGTACTTC. Translation: CASRLPGGYEQYF.

This clone was picked up a small number of times. The chain has TRBV24-1 and TRBJ2-3; unclear D gene. There are 15 residues in the CDR3. Trimming took off 3 bases at V and 2 bases at J, with 11 bases between the two ends. Germline V CDR1 and CDR2: KGHDR, SFDVKD. The CDR3 sequence is CATSDGSTATDTQYF. DNA of the CDR3: TGTGCCACCAGTGATGGAAGCACAGCCACAGATACGCAGTATTTT.

This chain uses TRBV3-1 (or the pseudogene TRBV3-2) with TRBJ2-7, with D possibly matching TRBD2 (6 bases). The CDR3 is made up of 15 amino acids. The germline V gene encodes CDR1 LGHDT and CDR2 YNNKEL (reference sequence). V dropped 1 base and J dropped 6 bases, with 16 bases sitting between them. This CDR3 is CASSQVPDGGFEQYF. The CDR3 DNA reads as TGTGCCAGCAGCCAAGTCCCGGACGGGGGATTCGAGCAGTACTTC.

The V gene is TRBV19, the J gene TRBJ2-7; 7 nucleotides match TRBD2. Germline-derived CDR1 and CDR2 are LNHDA and SQIVND (reference sequence). The CDR3 has 14 amino acids. V lost 8 bases and J lost 3; bases outside the gene matches: 10. The chain's CDR3 is CASGSGDANYEQYF. CDR3 in DNA: TGTGCCAGTGGGAGCGGGGACGCTAACTACGAGCAGTACTTC. The full variable domain, completed using reference TRBV19 and TRBJ2-7, is DGGITQSPKYLFRKEGQNVTLSCEQNLNHDAMYWYRQDPGQGLRLIYYSQIVNDFQKGDIAEGYSVSREKKESFPLTVTSAQKNPTAFYLCASGSGDANYEQYFGPGTRLTVT.

The chain carries TRBV18 and TRBJ1-2, with TRBD1 as a possible D gene (5 bases). The CDR3 runs to 13 residues. The V gene's germline CDR1 is KGHSH and CDR2 LQKENI. V dropped 6 bases and J dropped 3 bases, with 11 bases sitting between them. The CDR3 reads CASSRGTDYGYTF. CDR3 bases: TGTGCCAGCTCGCGCGGGACGGACTATGGCTACACCTTC.

This clone was observed once. V usage is TRBV12-3 or TRBV12-4 and J usage is TRBJ1-1; 8 bases map to TRBD1. The ends lost 7 bases at V and 6 bases at J; junction bases unmatched: 7. The CDR3 is 13 amino acids. CDR3: CASNGQGGAEAFF. In nucleotides, the CDR3 is TGTGCCAGCAACGGACAGGGTGGTGCTGAAGCTTTCTTT.

This clone was recorded only once. This chain links TRBV30 with TRBJ1-6, with D possibly matching TRBD1 (6 bases). Trimming stripped 2 bases from V and 5 bases from J, with 7 bases between. Germline V CDR1 and CDR2: GTSNPN, SVGIG (reference sequence). The CDR3 consists of 13 residues. The CDR3 bases are TGTGCCTGGAGTAGGACAGATAATTCACCCCTCCACTTT. Amino acid sequence: CAWSRTDNSPLHF. The full variable domain, its missing parts supplied by reference TRBV30 and TRBJ1-6, is SQTIHQWPATLVQPVGSPLSLECTVEGTSNPNLYWYRQAAGRGLQLLFYSVGIGQISSEVPQNLSASRPQDRQFILSSKKLLLSDSGFYLCAWSRTDNSPLHFGNGTRLTVT.

There are a few counts of this clone. The rearrangement joins TRBV11-2 to TRBJ1-3, with D possibly being TRBD1 (6 bases). With 0 bases removed from V and 0 bases from J, the gap between germline ends came to 12 bases. The germline CDR1 and CDR2 sequences are SGHAT and FQNNGV. The CDR3 has 17 amino acids. The CDR3 sequence is CASSLEGSGHSGNTIYF. The DNA for the CDR3 is TGTGCCAGCAGCTTAGAGGGTTCGGGACACTCTGGAAACACCATATATTTT.

The V gene is TRBV11-2, the J gene TRBJ2-3, with a tentative D call TRBD2 (6 bases). The CDR3 totals 15 residues. Germline loops: CDR1 SGHAT, CDR2 FQNNGV. Trimming cost V 5 bases and J 3 bases, with 15 bases left between them. Here the CDR3 reads CASSPTWGETDTQYF. The CDR3 nucleotides are TGTGCCAGCAGCCCCACTTGGGGGGAGACAGATACGCAGTATTTT.

The rearrangement links TRBV11-2 to TRBJ1-5; no firm D call. V lost 9 bases and J 4 bases, leaving 10 bases between the germline ends. This CDR3 has 12 residues. Germline values: CDR1 SGHAT, CDR2 FQNNGV. The CDR3 here is CASTPFNQPQHF. The CDR3 nucleotides read TGTGCCAGTACTCCTTTTAATCAGCCCCAGCATTTT.

This clone was observed a single time. This chain links TRBV5-1 with TRBJ2-7, with D maybe TRBD1 (5 bases). This CDR3 contains 14 residues. Trimming pared 5 bases from V and 4 bases from J, leaving 16 bases between. From germline, CDR1 is SGHRS and CDR2 YFSETQ. DNA for the CDR3: TGCGCCAGCAGGTCCGGAGTTTACAGGTACGAGCAGTACTTC. This codes for CASRSGVYRYEQYF.

The V call is TRBV3-1 (or the pseudogene TRBV3-2), the J call TRBJ2-7; no clear D. Between the trimmed V and J ends, which lost 0 bases and 1 base, there was a span of 10 bases. The germline gives CDR1 LGHDT, CDR2 YNNKEL (reference sequence). The CDR3 contains 15 residues. The CDR3 DNA sequence: TGTGCCAGCAGCCAAGAAGGTGGCGGATCCTACGAGCAGTACTTC. It is translated as CASSQEGGGSYEQYF.